A single sample is the source of the 23 T cell receptor beta chains below, sequenced in a study of beta chain features in type 1 diabetes. Whole-study findings and limits: Across all four CD4+ subsets, people with type 1 diabetes showed modestly shorter TCRB CDR3s.

For these TCRs, the target antigens are not known. Expressed TCRB transcripts were sequenced after all isolated RNA was converted to cDNA. TCRdb keeps only in-frame clones here, not all; method: immunoSEQ multiplex PCR. The data contain about 370,000 clones, around 10% of them seen just once; the ten biggest clones take up less than 0.65%. The sequenced sample was central memory CD4+ T cells from blood. The source is a man aged 25 to 40 with type 1 diabetes.

This clone was detected only a few times. This chain joins TRBV5-4 and TRBJ2-7; the D is unclear. V was clipped by 0 bases and J by 4 bases, with 11 bases between them. There are 14 residues in the CDR3. The germline V gene encodes CDR1 SGHNT and CDR2 YYREEE (reference sequence). CDR3 coding DNA: TGTGCCAGCAGCTTGGAAGCTCCAACGTACGAGCAGTACTTC. This translates into CASSLEAPTYEQYF. Complete variable domain (other parts from reference TRBV5-4 and TRBJ2-7): ETGVTQSPTHLIKTRGQQVTLRCSSQSGHNTVSWYQQALGQGPQFIFQYYREEENGRGNFPPRFSGLQFPNYSSELNVNALELDDSALYLCASSLEAPTYEQYFGPGTRLTVT.

The chain couples TRBV7-9 to TRBJ2-1; D unclear. This CDR3 is built from 15 residues. Per germline, CDR1 SEHNR and CDR2 FQNEAQ (reference sequence). V dropped 4 bases and J dropped 4 bases, with 14 bases sitting between them. CDR3 nucleotide sequence: TGTGCCAGCAGCTCCATAGATCGACCTTACAATGAGCAGTTCTTC. It codes for CASSSIDRPYNEQFF.

This clone was observed a handful of times. The chain carries TRBV6-5 and TRBJ1-1; D gene uncertain. CDR1 is MNHEY, CDR2 SVGAGI, per germline. The length of the CDR3 is 14 residues. V shed 2 bases and J shed 5 bases, with 12 bases lying between them. In nucleotides, the CDR3 is TGTGCCAGCAGTTACGCGAGACTGGGGACTGAAGCTTTCTTT. Protein product: CASSYARLGTEAFF.

The rearrangement joins TRBV6-4 to TRBJ2-2; D is possibly TRBD1 (5 bases). CDR3 length: 14 residues. CDR1 is MRHNA, CDR2 SNTAGT, per germline. V lost 4 bases and J 7 bases, leaving 13 bases between the germline ends. CDR3 sequence reads: CASSVQGNNGELFF. The CDR3 DNA follows: TGTGCCAGCAGTGTGCAGGGTAATAACGGGGAGCTGTTTTTT.

This chain connects TRBV28 to TRBJ2-1; a weak D match, TRBD1 (6 bases). V gave up 6 bases and J gave up 8 bases, with 17 bases separating them. In germline, CDR1 is MDHEN, CDR2 SYDVKM. The CDR3 totals 14 residues. The CDR3 region has the DNA TGTGCCAGCAGCTTACAGGGTACGGGCGATGAGCAGTTCTTC. It encodes CASSLQGTGDEQFF.

The chain joins TRBV23-1 to TRBJ1-1; D remains unclear. TRBV23-1 is sorted into the ORF group, with uncertain function. Trimming took off 5 bases at V and 2 bases at J, with 12 bases between the two ends. CDR3 size: 14 residues. DNA for the CDR3: TGCGCCAGCAGTTTTTTTGAGCCCAACACTGAAGCTTTCTTT. Translating it yields CASSFFEPNTEAFF.

The table lists this clone with a few counts. The V call is TRBV15, the J call TRBJ2-1; D gene ambiguous. The CDR3 consists of 13 residues. Trimming removed 1 base from V and 12 bases from J, with 13 bases in between. CDR1 and CDR2 (germline): LNHNV, YYDKDF (reference sequence). CDR3 in DNA: TGTGCCACCAGCAGAGTCGGCGGTTTGGGGCAGTTCTTC. Amino acids: CATSRVGGLGQFF.

V gene TRBV2 combines with J gene TRBJ2-7, with D perhaps TRBD1 or TRBD2 (5 bases each). This CDR3 is built from 15 residues. V lost 6 bases to trimming and J lost 2 bases, with 17 bases between them. Per the germline V gene, CDR1 is SNHLY and CDR2 is FYNNEI. In DNA, the CDR3 is TGTGCCAGCAGGACGGACCGGGACGGCGCCTACGAGCAGTACTTC. Protein product: CASRTDRDGAYEQYF.

The CDR3 DNA reads TGCGCCAGCAGCGGACTACTAGCGGGAGCCCAAGAGACCCAGTACTTC. Protein sequence: CASSGLLAGAQETQYF. The J gene is TRBJ2-5, the V gene TRBV5-1, with 11 bases matching TRBD2. With 4 bases clipped from V and 1 base from J, the junction kept 6 bases outside the gene matches. CDR3 length: 16 residues. CDR1 SGHRS and CDR2 YFSETQ come from the germline V gene.

This clone has a count of ten or more. The chain links TRBV4-3 to TRBJ2-3; TRBD2 matches 11 bases. The CDR3 runs 18 residues. After removal of 1 base from V and 0 bases from J, the junction contained 6 bases not matched to a gene. Germline loops: CDR1 LGHNA, CDR2 YSLEER. DNA of the CDR3: TGCGCCAGCAGCCAAGTTAGGTGGACTAGCGGGAGCACAGATACGCAGTATTTT. This codes for CASSQVRWTSGSTDTQYF.

This chain links TRBV27 with TRBJ1-1, with 8 bases that match TRBD1. The V and J ends lost 5 bases and 4 bases, in that order; junction bases with no gene match: 3. The CDR3 runs to 13 residues. Germline V lookup: CDR1 MNHEY, CDR2 SMNVEV (reference sequence). The chain's CDR3 is CASSQQGGTEAFF. The CDR3 DNA follows: TGTGCCAGCAGTCAACAGGGGGGCACTGAAGCTTTCTTT.

The sample holds a few counts of this clone. The J gene is TRBJ2-3, the V gene TRBV6-5; D call uncertain. This CDR3 is built from 13 residues. Looked up from germline, CDR1 is MNHEY and CDR2 is SVGAGI. The ends were cut back, 5 bases at V and 4 bases at J, with 10 bases in the middle. For the CDR3, the DNA is TGTGCCAGCAGTGTTAGGACGGCAGATACGCAGTATTTT. Amino acid sequence: CASSVRTADTQYF.

In this sample, this clone turned up a few times. V and J are TRBV7-9 and TRBJ2-1, with D hard to call. This CDR3 has 12 residues. Per germline, CDR1 SEHNR and CDR2 FQNEAQ (reference sequence). V was trimmed by 5 bases and J by 5 bases, leaving 7 bases between them. The CDR3 DNA is TGTGCCAGCAGCCGAAGCGACAATGAGCAGTTCTTC. This translates into CASSRSDNEQFF. The variable domain in full, completed from reference TRBV7-9 and TRBJ2-1, reads DTGVSQNPRHKITKRGQNVTFRCDPISEHNRLYWYRQTLGQGPEFLTYFQNEAQLEKSRLLSDRFSAERPKGSFSTLEIQRTEQGDSAMYLCASSRSDNEQFFGPGTRLTVL.

The table lists this clone with a few counts. This rearrangement joins TRBV4-2 to TRBJ2-7, with 9 bases identical to TRBD2. Germline-derived CDR1 and CDR2 are LGHNA and YNFKEQ. The CDR3 sequence is 16 residues long. J lost 0 bases, V lost 1 base, and 4 bases had no gene match. DNA of the CDR3: TGTGCCAGCAGCCAAGGGCTAGCGGGGAACTCCTACGAGCAGTACTTC. It translates to CASSQGLAGNSYEQYF.

In this sample, this clone turned up a few times. The gene calls are TRBV5-4 and TRBJ1-2; D gene ambiguous. Trimming removed 2 bases at V and 4 bases at J, with 12 bases between. Germline values: CDR1 SGHNT, CDR2 YYREEE (reference sequence). The CDR3 spans 14 residues. CDR3 in DNA: TGTGCCAGCAGCTTCCCGGAGAGACTCTATGGCTACACCTTC. It is translated as CASSFPERLYGYTF.

The chain combines TRBV7-8 with TRBJ1-2; TRBD1 matches 7 bases. The CDR3 sequence is 15 residues long. Per germline, CDR1 SGHVS and CDR2 FQNEAQ. The V gene end was trimmed by 5 bases and the J gene end by 8 bases; junction bases not matched to a gene: 14. The CDR3 DNA follows: TGTGCCAGCAGCCGACTAGGGGGCGCGGGAGGCGGCTACACCTTC. The encoded protein is CASSRLGGAGGGYTF.

This clone was observed a handful of times. The chain uses TRBV4-1 and TRBJ1-1; D remains ambiguous. The CDR3 is 14 residues long. Germline V gene sequence: CDR1 MGHRA, CDR2 YSYEKL. Trimming pared 1 base from V and 6 bases from J, leaving 12 bases between. This CDR3 reads CASSQAGLGAEAFF. The CDR3 bases are TGCGCCAGCAGCCAAGCCGGGCTGGGCGCTGAAGCTTTCTTT.

J is TRBJ2-5 and V is TRBV19, with D possibly matching TRBD1 (6 bases). The V end lost 1 base, the J end lost 0 bases, and 18 bases lay between the germline ends. Germline V lookup: CDR1 LNHDA, CDR2 SQIVND (reference sequence). This CDR3 contains 18 residues. CDR3 residues: CASSIGRRTVGYQETQYF. The CDR3 region has the DNA TGTGCCAGTAGTATAGGACGTAGGACAGTAGGGTACCAAGAGACCCAGTACTTC.

The chain employs TRBV28 and TRBJ2-5; D ambiguous. Deletions cut 3 bases from V and 0 bases from J, with 23 bases between. Germline V gives CDR1 MDHEN, CDR2 SYDVKM. The CDR3 sequence is 19 residues long. The CDR3 DNA follows: TGTGCCAGCAGTTTTTCTTATATCGGTGGTCTCCGATACCAAGAGACCCAGTACTTC. Amino acid sequence: CASSFSYIGGLRYQETQYF.

This clone has a count of ten or more. The gene calls are TRBV7-2 and TRBJ2-3; TRBD1 might be the D (6 bases). V gave up 0 bases and J gave up 4 bases, with 11 bases separating them. The CDR3 runs 15 residues. Looked up from germline, CDR1 is SGHTA and CDR2 is FQGNSA. CDR3 DNA: TGTGCCAGCAGCTTAGCGTCCAGGGGTGCAGATACGCAGTATTTT. Encoded protein: CASSLASRGADTQYF.

This clone was observed a handful of times. At one end, the junction sequence differs from germline, possibly due to a read error. The chain joins TRBV4-1 to TRBJ1-1; D is perhaps TRBD1 (5 bases). The CDR3 is made up of 14 amino acids. The germline gives CDR1 MGHRA, CDR2 YSYEKL. The CDR3 loop is CASRQGGIDTEAFF. CDR3 DNA sequence: TGTGCCAGCAGGCAGGGAGGAATTGACACTGAAGCTTTCTTT.

This clone was picked up many times. This chain connects TRBV4-2 to TRBJ2-3; D is unclear. This CDR3 spans 16 amino acids. The V gene lost 3 bases and the J gene lost 2 bases, with 15 bases spanning the gap. The V gene's germline CDR1 is LGHNA and CDR2 YNFKEQ. The CDR3 DNA follows: TGTGCCAGCAGCCATCTCCCCGGACCCTCCACAGATACGCAGTATTTT. It encodes CASSHLPGPSTDTQYF.

This clone was picked up a small number of times. This sequence joins TRBV12-5 and TRBJ2-7, with TRBD2 identical over 10 bases. Trimming removed 7 bases from V and 0 bases from J; junction bases left unmatched: 9. CDR1 and CDR2 (germline): LGHNT, FRNRAP. CDR3 length: 16 amino acids. The CDR3 region has the DNA TGTGCTAGTGCCCAAATAGCGGGAGGCTACTCCTACGAGCAGTACTTC. It is translated as CASAQIAGGYSYEQYF.